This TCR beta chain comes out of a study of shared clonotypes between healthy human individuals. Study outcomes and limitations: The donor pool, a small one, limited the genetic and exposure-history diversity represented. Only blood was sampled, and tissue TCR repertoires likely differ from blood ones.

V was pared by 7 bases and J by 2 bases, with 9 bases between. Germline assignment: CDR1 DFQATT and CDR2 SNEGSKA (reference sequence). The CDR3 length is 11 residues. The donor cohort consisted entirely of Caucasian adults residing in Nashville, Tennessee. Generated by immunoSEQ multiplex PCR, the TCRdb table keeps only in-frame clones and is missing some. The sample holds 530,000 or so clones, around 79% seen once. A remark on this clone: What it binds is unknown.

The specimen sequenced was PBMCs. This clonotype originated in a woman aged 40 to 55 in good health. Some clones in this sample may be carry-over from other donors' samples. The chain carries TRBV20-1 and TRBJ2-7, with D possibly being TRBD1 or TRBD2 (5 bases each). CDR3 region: CSGGGPYEQYF. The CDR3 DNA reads TGCAGTGGTGGGGGTCCCTACGAGCAGTACTTC.